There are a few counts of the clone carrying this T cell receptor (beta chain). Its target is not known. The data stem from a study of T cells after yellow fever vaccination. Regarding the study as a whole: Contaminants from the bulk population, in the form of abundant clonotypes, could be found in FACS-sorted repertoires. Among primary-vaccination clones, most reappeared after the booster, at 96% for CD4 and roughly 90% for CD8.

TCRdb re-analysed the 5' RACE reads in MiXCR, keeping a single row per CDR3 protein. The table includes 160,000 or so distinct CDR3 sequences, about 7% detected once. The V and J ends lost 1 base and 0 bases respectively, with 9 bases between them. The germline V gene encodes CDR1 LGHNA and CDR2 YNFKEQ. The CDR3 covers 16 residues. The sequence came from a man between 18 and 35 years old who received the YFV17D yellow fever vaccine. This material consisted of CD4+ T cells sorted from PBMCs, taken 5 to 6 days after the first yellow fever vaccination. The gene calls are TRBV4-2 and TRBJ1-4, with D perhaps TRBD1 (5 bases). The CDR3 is CASSQASRATNEKLFF. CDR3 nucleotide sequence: TGTGCCAGCAGCCAAGCGAGCAGGGCAACTAATGAAAAACTGTTTTTT.